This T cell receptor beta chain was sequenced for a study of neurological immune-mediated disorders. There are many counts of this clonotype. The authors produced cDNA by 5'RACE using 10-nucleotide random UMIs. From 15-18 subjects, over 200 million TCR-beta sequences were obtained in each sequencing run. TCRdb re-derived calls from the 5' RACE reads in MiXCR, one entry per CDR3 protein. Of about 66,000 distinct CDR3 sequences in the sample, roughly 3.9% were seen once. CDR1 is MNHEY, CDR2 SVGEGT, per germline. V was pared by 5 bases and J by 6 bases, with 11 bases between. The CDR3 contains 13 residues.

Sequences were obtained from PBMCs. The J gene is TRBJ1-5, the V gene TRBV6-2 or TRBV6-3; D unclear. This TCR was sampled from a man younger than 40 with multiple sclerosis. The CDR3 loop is CASSPNERQPQHF. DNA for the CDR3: TGTGCCAGCAGTCCTAACGAGCGTCAGCCCCAGCATTTT.